This T cell receptor beta chain was identified during a study of T cells after yellow fever vaccination. Study results and caveats: FACS-sorted repertoires might harbor abundant contaminating clonotypes from the bulk population.

Germline V gene lookup returns CDR1 MDHEN and CDR2 SYDVKM. V was shortened by 5 bases and J by 0 bases, with 12 bases between the two germline ends. The CDR3 runs 15 residues. TCR cDNA, made by 5'RACE template switching, carried an added universal primer site and UMIs. One entry per CDR3 protein, called by TCRdb with MiXCR from the 5' RACE reads. The sample has some 170,000 distinct CDR3 sequences, about a tenth seen once. Remarks on this clonotype: Its antigen is as yet unknown.

The source was CD8+ T cells sorted from PBMCs, collected 45 days after the yellow fever booster vaccination. The rearrangement uses TRBV28 and TRBJ2-3; D could derive from TRBD1 or TRBD2 (5 bases each). The sequence was obtained from a man younger than 35 who received the YFV17D yellow fever vaccine. The CDR3 sequence is CASSQGDGSTDTQYF. DNA for the CDR3: TGTGCCAGCAGTCAAGGGGACGGTAGCACAGATACGCAGTATTTT. The entire variable domain, with the rest obtained from reference TRBV28 and TRBJ2-3, is as follows: DVKVTQSSRYLVKRTGEKVFLECVQDMDHENMFWYRQDPGLGLRLIYFSYDVKMKEKGDIPEGYSVSREKKERFSLILESASTNQTSMYLCASSQGDGSTDTQYFGPGTRLTVL.